This T cell receptor beta chain was documented in a study of T cells in Graves' hyperthyroidism and ophthalmopathy. The diagnoses drew upon clinical symptoms, serum thyroxine and TRAb, thyroid ultrasound and orbital computed tomography. Regions amplified from RNA transcripts were the TCR beta CDR3 regions. First-round RT-PCR with HTBI primers amplified the TCR CDR3 region. TCRdb processed the multiplex PCR reads anew with MiXCR; each CDR3 protein has one entry. This sample has 500,000 to 550,000 distinct CDR3 sequences, with 20% found just once. In its sample, this clonotype was seen many times. After removal of 3 bases from V and 0 bases from J, the junction contained 18 bases not matched to a gene. CDR3 size: 20 residues.

Sample: blood. The TCR comes from a man in his late teens or twenties with Graves' hyperthyroidism. V and J are TRBV12-3 or TRBV12-4 and TRBJ2-7; 9 bases fit TRBD1. The CDR3 coding sequence is TGTGCCAGCAGTTTCTATCTTCGGCCATCCGGGACAGGGAGCTCCTACGAGCAGTACTTC. It translates to CASSFYLRPSGTGSSYEQYF.